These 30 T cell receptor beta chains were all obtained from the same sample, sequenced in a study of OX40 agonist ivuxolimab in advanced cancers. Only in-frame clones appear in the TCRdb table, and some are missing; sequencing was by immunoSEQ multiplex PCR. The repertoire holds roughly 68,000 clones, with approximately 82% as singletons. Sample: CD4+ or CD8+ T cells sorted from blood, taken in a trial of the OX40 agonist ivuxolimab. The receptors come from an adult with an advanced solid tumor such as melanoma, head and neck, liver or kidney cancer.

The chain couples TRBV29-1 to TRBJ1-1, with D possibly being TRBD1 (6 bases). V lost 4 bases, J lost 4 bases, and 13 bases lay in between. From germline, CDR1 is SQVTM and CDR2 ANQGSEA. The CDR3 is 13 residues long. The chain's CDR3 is CSVVGQGSTEAFF. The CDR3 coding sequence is TGCAGCGTTGTCGGGCAGGGGAGCACTGAAGCTTTCTTT.

CDR3 residues: CASSPRQDPQETQYF. The DNA of the CDR3 is TGTGCCAGCAGCCCCCGACAGGACCCCCAAGAGACCCAGTACTTC. The chain couples TRBV4-2 to TRBJ2-5, with a tentative D call TRBD1 (6 bases). Germline CDR1 is LGHNA and CDR2 is YNFKEQ. The CDR3 length is 15 residues. Trimming removed 4 bases from V and 1 base from J, with 13 bases in between.

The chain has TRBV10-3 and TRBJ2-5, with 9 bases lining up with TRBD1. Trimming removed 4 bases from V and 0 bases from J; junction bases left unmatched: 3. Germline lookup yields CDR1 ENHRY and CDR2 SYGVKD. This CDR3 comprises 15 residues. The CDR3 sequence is CAISGGTGNQETQYF. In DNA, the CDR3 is TGTGCCATCAGTGGGGGGACAGGGAACCAAGAGACCCAGTACTTC.

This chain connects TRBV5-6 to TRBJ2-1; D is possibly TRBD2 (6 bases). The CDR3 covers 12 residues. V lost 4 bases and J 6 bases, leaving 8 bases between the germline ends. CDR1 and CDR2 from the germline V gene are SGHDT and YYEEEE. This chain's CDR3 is CASSRLGNEQFF. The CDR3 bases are TGTGCCAGCAGCCGACTAGGCAATGAGCAGTTCTTC.

The CDR3 nucleotides read TGCGCCAGCAGCTGGGCGGAGACCCAGTACTTC. This encodes CASSWAETQYF. The rearrangement uses TRBV5-1 and TRBJ2-5; the D is unclear. Germline assignment: CDR1 SGHRS and CDR2 YFSETQ. Between the trimmed V and J ends, which lost 3 bases and 5 bases, there was a span of 5 bases. The CDR3 runs 11 residues.

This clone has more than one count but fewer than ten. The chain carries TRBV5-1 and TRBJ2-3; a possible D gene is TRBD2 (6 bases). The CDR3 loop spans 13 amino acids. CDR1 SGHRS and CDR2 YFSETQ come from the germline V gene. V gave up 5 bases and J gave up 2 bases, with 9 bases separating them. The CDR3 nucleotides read TGCGCCAGCAGGGAGGGCGTCACAGATACGCAGTATTTT. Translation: CASREGVTDTQYF.

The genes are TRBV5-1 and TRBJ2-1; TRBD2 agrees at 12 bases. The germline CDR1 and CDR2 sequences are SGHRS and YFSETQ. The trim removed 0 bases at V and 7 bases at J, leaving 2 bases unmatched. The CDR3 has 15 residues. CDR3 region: CASSLALAGGNEQFF. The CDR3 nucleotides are TGCGCCAGCAGCTTGGCACTAGCGGGAGGAAATGAGCAGTTCTTC.

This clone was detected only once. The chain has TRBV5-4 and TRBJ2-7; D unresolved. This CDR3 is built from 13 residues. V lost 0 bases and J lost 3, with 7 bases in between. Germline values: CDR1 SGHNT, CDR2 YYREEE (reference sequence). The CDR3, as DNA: TGTGCCAGCAGCTTGGGTAATGACTACGAGCAGTACTTC. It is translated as CASSLGNDYEQYF.

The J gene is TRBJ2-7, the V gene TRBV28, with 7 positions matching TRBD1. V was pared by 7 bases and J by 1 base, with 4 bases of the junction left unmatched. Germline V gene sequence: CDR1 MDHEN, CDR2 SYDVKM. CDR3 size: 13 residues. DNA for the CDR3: TGTGCCAGCAACTCGGGACAGTCCTACGAGCAGTACTTC. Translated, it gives CASNSGQSYEQYF.

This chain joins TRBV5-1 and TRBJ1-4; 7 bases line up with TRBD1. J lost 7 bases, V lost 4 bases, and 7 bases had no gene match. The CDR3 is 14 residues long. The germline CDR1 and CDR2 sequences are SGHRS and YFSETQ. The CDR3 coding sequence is TGCGCCAGCAGCAAGGGGGCGCGGAGTGAAAAACTGTTTTTT. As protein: CASSKGARSEKLFF.

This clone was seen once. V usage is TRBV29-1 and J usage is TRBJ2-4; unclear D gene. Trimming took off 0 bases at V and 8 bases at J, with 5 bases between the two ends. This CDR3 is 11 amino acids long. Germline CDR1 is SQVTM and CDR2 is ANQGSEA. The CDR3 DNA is TGCAGCGTTGAAGAAAGGGACATTCAGTACTTC. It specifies CSVEERDIQYF.

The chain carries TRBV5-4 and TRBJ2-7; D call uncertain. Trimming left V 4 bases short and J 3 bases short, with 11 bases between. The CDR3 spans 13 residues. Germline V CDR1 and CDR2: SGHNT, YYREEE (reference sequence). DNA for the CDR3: TGTGCCAGCAGCCTGGGCCAATTCTACGAGCAGTACTTC. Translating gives CASSLGQFYEQYF.

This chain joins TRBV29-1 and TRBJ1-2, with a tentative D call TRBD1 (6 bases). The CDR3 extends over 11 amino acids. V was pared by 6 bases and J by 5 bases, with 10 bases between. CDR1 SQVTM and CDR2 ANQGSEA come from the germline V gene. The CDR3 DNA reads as TGCAGCGTCGCCAGGGGTTATGGCTACACCTTC. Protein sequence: CSVARGYGYTF.

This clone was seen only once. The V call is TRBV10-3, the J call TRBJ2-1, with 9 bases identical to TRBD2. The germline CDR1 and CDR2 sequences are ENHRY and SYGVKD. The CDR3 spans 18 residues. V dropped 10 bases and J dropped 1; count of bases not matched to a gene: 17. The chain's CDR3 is CATQGRGAGGVSYNEQFF. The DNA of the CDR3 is TGTGCCACCCAGGGTAGGGGGGCGGGAGGGGTTTCCTACAATGAGCAGTTCTTC.

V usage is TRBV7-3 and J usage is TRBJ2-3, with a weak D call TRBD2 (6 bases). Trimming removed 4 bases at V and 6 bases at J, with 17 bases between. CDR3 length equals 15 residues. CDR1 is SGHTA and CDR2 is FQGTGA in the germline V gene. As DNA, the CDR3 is TGTGCCAGCAGCTCTAAAGCGGGTAGGCCTGATACGCAGTATTTT. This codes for CASSSKAGRPDTQYF.

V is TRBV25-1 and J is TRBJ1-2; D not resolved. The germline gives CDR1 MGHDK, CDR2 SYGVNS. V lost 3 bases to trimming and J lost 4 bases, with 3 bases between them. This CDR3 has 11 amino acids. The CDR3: CASSDLYGYTF. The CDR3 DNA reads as TGTGCCAGCAGTGACCTCTATGGCTACACCTTC.

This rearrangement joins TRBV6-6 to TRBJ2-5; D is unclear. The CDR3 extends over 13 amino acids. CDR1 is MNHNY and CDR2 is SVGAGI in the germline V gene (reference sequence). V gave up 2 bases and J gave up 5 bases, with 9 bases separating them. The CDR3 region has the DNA TGTGCCAGCAGTTACGGGGTGGGGGAGACCCAGTACTTC. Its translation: CASSYGVGETQYF.

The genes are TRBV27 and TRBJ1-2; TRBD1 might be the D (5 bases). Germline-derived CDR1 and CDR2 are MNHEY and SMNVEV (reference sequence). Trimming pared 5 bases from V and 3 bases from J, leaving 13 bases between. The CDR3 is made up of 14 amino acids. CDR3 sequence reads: CASSPAGRDYGYTF. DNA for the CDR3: TGTGCCAGCAGTCCAGCAGGGCGCGACTATGGCTACACCTTC.

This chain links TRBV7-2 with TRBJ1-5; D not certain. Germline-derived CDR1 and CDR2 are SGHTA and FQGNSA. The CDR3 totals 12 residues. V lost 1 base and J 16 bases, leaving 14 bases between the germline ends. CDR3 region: CASSLEIGSLHF. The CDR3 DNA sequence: TGTGCCAGCAGCTTAGAAATAGGGAGTTTACATTTT.

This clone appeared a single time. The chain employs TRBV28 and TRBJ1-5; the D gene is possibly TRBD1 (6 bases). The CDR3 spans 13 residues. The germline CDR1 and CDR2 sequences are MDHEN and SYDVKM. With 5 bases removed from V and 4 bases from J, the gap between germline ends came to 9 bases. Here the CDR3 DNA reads TGTGCCAGCAGTCAGGACAGTAATCAGCCCCAGCATTTT. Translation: CASSQDSNQPQHF.

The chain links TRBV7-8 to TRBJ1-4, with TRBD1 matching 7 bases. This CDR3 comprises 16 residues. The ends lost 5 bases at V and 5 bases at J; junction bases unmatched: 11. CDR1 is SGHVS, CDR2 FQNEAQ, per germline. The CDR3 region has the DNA TGTGCCAGCAGCCCCCGCGACGGGACAGTAAATGAAAAACTGTTTTTT. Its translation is CASSPRDGTVNEKLFF.

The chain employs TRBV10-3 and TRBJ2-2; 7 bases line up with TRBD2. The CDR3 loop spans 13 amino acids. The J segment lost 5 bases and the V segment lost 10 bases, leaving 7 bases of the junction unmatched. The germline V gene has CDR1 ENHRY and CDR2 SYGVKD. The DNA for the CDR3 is TGTGCCAACGCCGGGACTATTACCGGGGAGCTGTTTTTT. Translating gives CANAGTITGELFF.

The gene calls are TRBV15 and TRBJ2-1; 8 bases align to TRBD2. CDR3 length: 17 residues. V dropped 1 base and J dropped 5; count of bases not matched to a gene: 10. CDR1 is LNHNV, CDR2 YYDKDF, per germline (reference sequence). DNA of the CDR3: TGTGCCACCAGCAGAGCTCTTACTAGCGGCATCAACAATGAGCAGTTCTTC. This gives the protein CATSRALTSGINNEQFF.

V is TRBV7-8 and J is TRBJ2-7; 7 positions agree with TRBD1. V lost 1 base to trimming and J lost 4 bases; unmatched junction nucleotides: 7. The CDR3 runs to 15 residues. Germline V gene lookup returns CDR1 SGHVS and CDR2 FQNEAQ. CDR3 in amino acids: CASSLVLGTEYEQYF. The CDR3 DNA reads TGTGCCAGCAGCTTAGTCCTCGGGACAGAGTACGAGCAGTACTTC.

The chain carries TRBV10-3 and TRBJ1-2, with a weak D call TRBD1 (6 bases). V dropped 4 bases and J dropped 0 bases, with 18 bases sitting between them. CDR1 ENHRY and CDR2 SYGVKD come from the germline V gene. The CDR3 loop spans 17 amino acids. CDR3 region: CAISGGLRLSSNYGYTF. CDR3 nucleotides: TGTGCCATCAGTGGGGGGCTCCGACTTTCTTCTAACTATGGCTACACCTTC.

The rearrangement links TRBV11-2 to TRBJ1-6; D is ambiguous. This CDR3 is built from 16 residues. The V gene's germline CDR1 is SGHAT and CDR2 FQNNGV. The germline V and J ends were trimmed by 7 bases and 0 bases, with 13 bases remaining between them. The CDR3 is CASTRFPSSYNSPLHF. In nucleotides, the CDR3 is TGTGCCAGCACCAGATTCCCGAGCTCCTATAATTCACCCCTCCACTTT.

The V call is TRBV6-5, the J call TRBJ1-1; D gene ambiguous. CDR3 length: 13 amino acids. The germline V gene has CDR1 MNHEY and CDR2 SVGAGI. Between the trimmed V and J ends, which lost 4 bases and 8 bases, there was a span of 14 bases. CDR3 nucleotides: TGTGCCAGCAGTTTATATCTCGTAGGCGAAGCTTTCTTT. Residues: CASSLYLVGEAFF.

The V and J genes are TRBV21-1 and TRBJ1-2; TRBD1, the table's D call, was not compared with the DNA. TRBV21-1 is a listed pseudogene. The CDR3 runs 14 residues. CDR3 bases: TGTGCCAGCAGCCCTAGACAGGGGAGCTATGGCTACACCTTC. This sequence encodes CASSPRQGSYGYTF.

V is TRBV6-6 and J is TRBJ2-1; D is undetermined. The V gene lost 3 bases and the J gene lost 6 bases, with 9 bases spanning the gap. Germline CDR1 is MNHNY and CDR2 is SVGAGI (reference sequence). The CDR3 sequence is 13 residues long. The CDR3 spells CASSYPSGNEQFF. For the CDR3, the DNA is TGTGCCAGCAGTTATCCCTCGGGCAATGAGCAGTTCTTC.

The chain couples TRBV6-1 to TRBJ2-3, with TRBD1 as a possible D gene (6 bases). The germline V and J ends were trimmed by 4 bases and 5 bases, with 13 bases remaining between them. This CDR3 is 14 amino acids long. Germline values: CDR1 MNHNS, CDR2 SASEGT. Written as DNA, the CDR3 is TGTGCCAGCAGTGGTTACAGGGCCGGAGATACGCAGTATTTT. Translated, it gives CASSGYRAGDTQYF.